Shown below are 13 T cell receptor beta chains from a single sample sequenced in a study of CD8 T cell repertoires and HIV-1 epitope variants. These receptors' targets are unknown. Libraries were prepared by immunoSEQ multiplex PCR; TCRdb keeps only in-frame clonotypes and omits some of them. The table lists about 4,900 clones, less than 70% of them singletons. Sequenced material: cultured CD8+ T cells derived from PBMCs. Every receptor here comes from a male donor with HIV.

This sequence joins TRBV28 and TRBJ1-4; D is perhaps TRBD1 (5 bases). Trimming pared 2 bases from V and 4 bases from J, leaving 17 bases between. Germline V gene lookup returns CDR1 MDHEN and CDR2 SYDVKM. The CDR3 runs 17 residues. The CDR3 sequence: CASSLSYGGGVNEKLFF. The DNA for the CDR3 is TGTGCCAGCAGTTTAAGCTACGGTGGGGGAGTTAATGAAAAACTGTTTTTT.

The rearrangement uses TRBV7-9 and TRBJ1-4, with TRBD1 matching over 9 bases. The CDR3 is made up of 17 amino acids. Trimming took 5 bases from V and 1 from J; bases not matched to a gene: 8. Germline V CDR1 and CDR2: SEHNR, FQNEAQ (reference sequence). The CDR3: CASSPGTGIVTNEKLFF. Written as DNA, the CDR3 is TGTGCCAGCAGCCCCGGGACAGGGATCGTAACTAATGAAAAACTGTTTTTT.

CDR3 in DNA: TGTGCCAGCAGCTTAGGGGAGGGTCTTTTCGATACGCAGTATTTT. Translation gives CASSLGEGLFDTQYF. The rearrangement joins TRBV7-9 to TRBJ2-3, with 7 bases lining up with TRBD2. The CDR3 covers 15 residues. After removal of 1 base from V and 6 bases from J, the junction contained 7 bases not matched to a gene. Germline values: CDR1 SEHNR, CDR2 FQNEAQ (reference sequence).

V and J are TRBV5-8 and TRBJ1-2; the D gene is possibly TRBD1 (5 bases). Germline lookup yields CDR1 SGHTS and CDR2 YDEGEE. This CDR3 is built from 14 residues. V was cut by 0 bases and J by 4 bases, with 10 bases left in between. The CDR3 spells CASSLAGGTYGYTF. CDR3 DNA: TGTGCCAGCAGCTTGGCCGGGGGTACCTATGGCTACACCTTC.

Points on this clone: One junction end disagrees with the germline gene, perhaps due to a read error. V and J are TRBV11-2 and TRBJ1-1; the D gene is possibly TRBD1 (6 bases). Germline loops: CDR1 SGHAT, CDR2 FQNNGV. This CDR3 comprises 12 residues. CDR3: CASSPDSQGVIF. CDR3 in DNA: TGTGCCAGCAGCCCGGACAGCCAGGGAGTGATCTTT.

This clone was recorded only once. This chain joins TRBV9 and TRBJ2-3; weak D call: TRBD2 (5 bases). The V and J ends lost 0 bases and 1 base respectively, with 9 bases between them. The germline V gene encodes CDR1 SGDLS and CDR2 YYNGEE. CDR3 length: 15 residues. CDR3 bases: TGTGCCAGCAGCGTAGGCGGGCGGGGCACAGATACGCAGTATTTT. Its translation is CASSVGGRGTDTQYF.

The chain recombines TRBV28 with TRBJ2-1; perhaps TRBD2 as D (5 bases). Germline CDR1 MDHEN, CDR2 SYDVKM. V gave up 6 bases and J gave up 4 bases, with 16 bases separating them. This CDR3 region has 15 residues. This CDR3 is CASRDSGRVYNEQFF. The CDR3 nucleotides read TGTGCCAGCAGGGACTCCGGGCGCGTATACAATGAGCAGTTCTTC.

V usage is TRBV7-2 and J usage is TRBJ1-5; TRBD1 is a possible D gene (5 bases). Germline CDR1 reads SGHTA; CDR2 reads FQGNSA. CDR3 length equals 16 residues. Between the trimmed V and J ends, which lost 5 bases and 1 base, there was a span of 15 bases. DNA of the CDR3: TGTGCCAGCAGCCCCCAGGGACCTTTAAGCAATCAGCCCCAGCATTTT. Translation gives CASSPQGPLSNQPQHF.

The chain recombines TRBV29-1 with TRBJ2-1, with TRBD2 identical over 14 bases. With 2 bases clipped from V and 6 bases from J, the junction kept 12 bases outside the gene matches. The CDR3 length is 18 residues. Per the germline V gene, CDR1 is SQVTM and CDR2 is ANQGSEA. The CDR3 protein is CSVESIGTSGRRVNEQFF. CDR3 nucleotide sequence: TGCAGCGTTGAAAGTATTGGGACTAGCGGGAGACGGGTCAATGAGCAGTTCTTC.

DNA of the CDR3: TGTGCCAGCAGTGGGGACCGACTCAATGAGCAGTTCTTC. This gives the protein CASSGDRLNEQFF. The chain carries TRBV28 and TRBJ2-1; D might be TRBD1 or TRBD2, each matching 5 bases. There are 13 residues in the CDR3. V dropped 5 bases and J dropped 6 bases, with 11 bases sitting between them. The germline gives CDR1 MDHEN, CDR2 SYDVKM.

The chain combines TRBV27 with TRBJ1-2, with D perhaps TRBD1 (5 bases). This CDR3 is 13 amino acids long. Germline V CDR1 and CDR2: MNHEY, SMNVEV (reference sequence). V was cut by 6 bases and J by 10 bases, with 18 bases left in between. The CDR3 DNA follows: TGTGCCAGCAGCCCCAGAGATGGGGGACCCTACACCTTC. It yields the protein CASSPRDGGPYTF.

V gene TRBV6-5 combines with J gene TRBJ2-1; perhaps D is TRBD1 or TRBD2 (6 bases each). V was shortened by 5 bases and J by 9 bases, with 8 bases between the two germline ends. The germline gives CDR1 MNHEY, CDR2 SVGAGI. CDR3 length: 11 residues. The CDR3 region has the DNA TGTGCCAGCAGTGAGGGGGGTGAGCAGTTCTTC. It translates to CASSEGGEQFF.

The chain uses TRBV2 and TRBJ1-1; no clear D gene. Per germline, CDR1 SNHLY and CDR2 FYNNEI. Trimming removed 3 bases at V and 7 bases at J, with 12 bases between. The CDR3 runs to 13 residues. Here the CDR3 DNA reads TGTGCCAGCAGTGATTCGAATCTACTTGAAGCTTTCTTT. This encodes CASSDSNLLEAFF.